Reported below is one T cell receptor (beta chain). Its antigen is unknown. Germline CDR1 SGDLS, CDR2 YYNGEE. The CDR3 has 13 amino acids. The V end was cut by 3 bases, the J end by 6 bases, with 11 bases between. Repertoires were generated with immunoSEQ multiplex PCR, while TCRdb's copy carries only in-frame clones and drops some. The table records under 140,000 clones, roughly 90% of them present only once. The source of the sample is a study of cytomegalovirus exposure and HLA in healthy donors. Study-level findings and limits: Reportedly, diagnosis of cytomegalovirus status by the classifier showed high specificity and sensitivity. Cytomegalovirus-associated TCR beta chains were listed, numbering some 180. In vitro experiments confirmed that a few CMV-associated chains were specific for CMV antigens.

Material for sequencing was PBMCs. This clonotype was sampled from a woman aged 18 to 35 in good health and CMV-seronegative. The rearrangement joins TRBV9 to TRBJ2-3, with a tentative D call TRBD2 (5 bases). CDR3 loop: CASSGRRGDTQYF. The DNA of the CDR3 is TGTGCCAGCAGCGGCCGGAGAGGGGATACGCAGTATTTT. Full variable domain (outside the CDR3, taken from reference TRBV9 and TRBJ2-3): DSGVTQTPKHLITATGQRVTLRCSPRSGDLSVYWYQQSLDQGLQFLIQYYNGEERAKGNILERFSAQQFPDLHSELNLSSLELGDSALYFCASSGRRGDTQYFGPGTRLTVL.